This is a list of T cell receptor beta chains from one sample in a study of T-cell reconstitution after alpha-beta-depleted transplantation in children. TCRdb redid the calling of the PCR reads with MiXCR, one entry per CDR3 protein. The repertoire consists of 500,000 or so distinct CDR3 sequences, with 32% occurring once and the leading ten covering 2% to 2.5%. Source: PBMCs from the stem cell graft donor, taken from the stem cell graft. The receptors come from a human donor who donated a stem cell graft to a child with aplastic anemia. The CDR3 runs from the conserved cysteine through the conserved F or W. The D gene is left open where the match is weak. A clone size is listed for some rows: how often the clone was seen (once, few, many), or a class if it is expanded.

j_call v_call clone_size d_call cdr3_aa cdr3_nt
TRBJ2-3 TRBV6-1 NA NA CASRTGQSSTDTQYF TGTGCCAGCAGAACCGGACAGTCTAGCACAGATACGCAGTATTTT
TRBJ1-1 TRBV9 NA NA CASSVELTNTEAFF TGTGCCAGCAGCGTAGAACTAACAAACACTGAAGCTTTCTTT
TRBJ1-1 TRBV13 few TRBD1 CASSLSDRGPKAEAFF TGTGCCAGCAGCTTGAGTGACAGGGGGCCAAAGGCGGAAGCTTTCTTT
TRBJ2-5 TRBV14 NA TRBD2 CASSPGLAGGKTQYF TGTGCCAGCAGCCCCGGACTAGCGGGAGGAAAGACCCAGTACTTC
TRBJ1-6 TRBV27 few TRBD1 CASSDRGFSPLHF TGTGCCAGCAGCGACAGGGGATTTTCACCCCTCCACTTT
TRBJ2-2 TRBV19 NA TRBD2 CASRVDVGLGVMAGELFF TGTGCCAGTAGGGTAGACGTGGGACTAGGTGTGATGGCCGGGGAGCTGTTTTTT
TRBJ2-1 TRBV11-2 NA TRBD2 CASSQRTSGGDIEQFF TGTGCCAGCAGCCAACGGACTAGCGGGGGGGACATTGAGCAGTTCTTC
TRBJ1-1 TRBV11-2 NA NA CASSLLPTVFNTEAFF TGTGCCAGCAGCTTACTTCCGACAGTTTTCAACACTGAAGCTTTCTTT
TRBJ1-5 TRBV18 NA NA CASSPRARSRDNQPQHF TGTGCCAGCTCACCACGGGCAAGGTCAAGGGACAATCAGCCCCAGCATTTT
TRBJ1-2 TRBV20-1 NA NA CSARDRGGGYGYTF TGCAGTGCTAGAGACCGGGGGGGAGGCTATGGCTACACCTTC
TRBJ2-1 TRBV18 NA TRBD2 CASSRDGLVYNEQFF TGTGCCAGCTCACGGGACGGACTAGTCTACAATGAGCAGTTCTTC
TRBJ2-1 TRBV7-3 NA NA CASSLMGHNEQFF TGTGCCAGCAGCTTAATGGGTCACAATGAGCAGTTCTTC
TRBJ1-1 TRBV6-9 few NA CASSYSGKGTEAFF TGTGCCAGCAGTTATTCCGGGAAAGGCACTGAAGCTTTCTTT
TRBJ2-7 TRBV7-9 NA NA CASSLVGQTYEQYF TGTGCCAGCAGCTTAGTTGGGCAGACCTACGAGCAGTACTTC
TRBJ2-2 TRBV29-1 NA NA CSVTGTQNTGELFF TGCAGCGTTACCGGGACGCAGAACACCGGGGAGCTGTTTTTT
TRBJ1-1 TRBV6-5 NA NA CASSYLANGNTEAFF TGTGCCAGCAGTTACTTAGCGAACGGGAACACTGAAGCTTTCTTT
TRBJ2-2 TRBV27 NA NA CASSLLLPNTGELFF TGTGCCAGCAGTTTATTACTACCTAACACCGGGGAGCTGTTTTTT
TRBJ2-2 TRBV20-1 NA TRBD2 CSARKSGRDTGELFF TGCAGTGCCAGAAAAAGCGGGAGGGACACCGGGGAGCTGTTTTTT
TRBJ2-1 TRBV20-1 few TRBD2 CSASLLAGEALYNEQFF TGCAGTGCTAGCCTTCTAGCGGGAGAGGCGCTATACAATGAGCAGTTCTTC
TRBJ2-1 TRBV29-1 few NA CSGRVGYNEQFF TGCAGCGGCAGGGTAGGGTACAATGAGCAGTTCTTC
TRBJ2-1 TRBV20-1 NA TRBD2 CSARDRDSGRAVLYNEQFF TGCAGTGCTAGAGATCGGGATAGCGGGAGGGCCGTCCTCTACAATGAGCAGTTCTTC
TRBJ2-1 TRBV5-4 NA NA CASSWERGGEQFF TGTGCCAGCAGCTGGGAGAGGGGGGGTGAGCAGTTCTTC
TRBJ2-2 TRBV6-2/TRBV6-3 NA NA CASSRDGGGTGELFF TGTGCCAGCAGCCGCGACGGAGGTGGGACCGGGGAGCTGTTTTTT
TRBJ1-5 TRBV4-2 few NA CASSQEAQWIQPQHF TGTGCCAGCAGCCAAGAGGCTCAGTGGATTCAGCCCCAGCATTTT
TRBJ2-5 TRBV2 NA NA CARTAGEDYQETQYF TGTGCCAGGACCGCAGGGGAAGATTACCAAGAGACCCAGTACTTC
TRBJ1-2 TRBV7-9 NA NA CASSLASRGQNYGYTF TGTGCCAGCAGCTTAGCGTCCAGGGGCCAGAACTATGGCTACACCTTC
TRBJ1-1 TRBV7-9 NA NA CASSSISLGGNTEAFF TGTGCCAGCAGCTCCATTTCTCTGGGGGGGAACACTGAAGCTTTCTTT
TRBJ2-2 TRBV12-3/TRBV12-4 NA NA CASRKDGATGELFF TGTGCCAGCAGGAAAGACGGGGCCACCGGGGAGCTGTTTTTT
TRBJ2-7 TRBV12-3/TRBV12-4 few TRBD2 CASGLAGPYEQYF TGTGCCAGCGGACTAGCGGGACCCTACGAGCAGTACTTC
TRBJ1-3 TRBV29-1 few NA CSVDEQGFDTIYF TGCAGCGTTGACGAACAGGGATTCGACACCATATATTTT
TRBJ2-3 TRBV20-1 NA NA CSAREGPDTQYF TGCAGTGCTAGAGAGGGACCAGATACGCAGTATTTT
TRBJ2-1 TRBV11-1 NA TRBD2 CASNPSGRAQDEQFF TGTGCCAGCAATCCTAGCGGGAGGGCCCAGGATGAGCAGTTCTTC
TRBJ1-4 TRBV12-3/TRBV12-4 NA NA CASSTGFNEKLFF TGTGCCAGCAGTACAGGGTTTAATGAAAAACTGTTTTTT
TRBJ2-7 TRBV14 NA TRBD1 CASSQDLGQGYYEQYF TGTGCCAGCAGCCAAGATCTGGGACAGGGGTACTACGAGCAGTACTTC
TRBJ1-4 TRBV6-1 few NA CASLTGPATNEKLFF TGTGCCAGCTTAACCGGACCAGCAACTAATGAAAAACTGTTTTTT
TRBJ2-3 TRBV4-3 few NA CASSQDPGFGTDTQYF TGCGCCAGCAGCCAAGATCCTGGGTTTGGTACAGATACGCAGTATTTT
TRBJ2-5 TRBV5-1 NA TRBD2 CASSLGAGIQETQYF TGCGCCAGCAGCTTAGGAGCGGGGATACAAGAGACCCAGTACTTC
TRBJ2-7 TRBV20-1 few NA CSALHSEDYEQYF TGCAGTGCTCTACACAGCGAGGATTACGAGCAGTACTTC
TRBJ1-2 TRBV7-2 few TRBD1 CASSLGDRGPRGYTF TGTGCCAGCAGCTTAGGGGACAGGGGGCCGCGGGGCTACACCTTC
TRBJ2-6 TRBV12-3/TRBV12-4 NA NA CASSSAGSGANVLTF TGTGCCAGCAGTTCCGCGGGCTCTGGGGCCAACGTCCTGACTTTC
TRBJ2-5 TRBV7-2 NA NA CASSPHQGQGETQYF TGTGCCAGCAGCCCCCATCAGGGGCAAGGGGAGACCCAGTACTTC
TRBJ2-1 TRBV27 few NA CASSLWGQSQGNEQFF TGTGCCAGCAGTTTATGGGGGCAATCTCAGGGGAATGAGCAGTTCTTC
TRBJ1-5 TRBV20-1 NA TRBD1 CSATMTGAYSNQPQHF TGCAGTGCTACTATGACAGGGGCCTATAGCAATCAGCCCCAGCATTTT
TRBJ1-1 TRBV3-1 NA NA CASSQMGDTEAFF TGTGCCAGCAGCCAGATGGGCGACACTGAAGCTTTCTTT
TRBJ2-7 TRBV7-8 NA NA CASSPHSYEQYF TGTGCCAGCAGTCCTCACTCCTACGAGCAGTACTTC
TRBJ1-2 TRBV9 few NA CASSVGEDPFYGYTF TGTGCCAGCAGCGTAGGCGAGGATCCCTTCTATGGCTACACCTTC
TRBJ1-1 TRBV12-3/TRBV12-4 NA TRBD1 CASRPTGSTEAFF TGTGCCAGCAGGCCGACAGGGTCCACTGAAGCTTTCTTT
TRBJ1-2 TRBV20-1 NA NA CSARESGAYGYTF TGCAGTGCTAGAGAGTCTGGGGCGTATGGCTACACCTTC
TRBJ1-1 TRBV7-8 few NA CASSLPDSLGAFF TGTGCCAGCAGCCTTCCAGACAGCCTTGGGGCTTTCTTT
TRBJ1-4 TRBV5-5 NA TRBD1 CASSFIGTGFTTNEKLFF TGTGCCAGCAGCTTTATTGGGACAGGGTTTACAACTAATGAAAAACTGTTTTTT
TRBJ2-2 TRBV11-2 few TRBD2 CASSLLTSGYELFF TGTGCCAGCAGCTTATTAACTAGCGGGTATGAGCTGTTTTTT
TRBJ2-7 TRBV28 NA TRBD1 CASSPTGVEQYF TGTGCCAGCAGTCCTACAGGGGTCGAGCAGTACTTC
TRBJ2-1 TRBV12-3/TRBV12-4 NA TRBD2 CASSSGLAGSGEQFF TGTGCCAGCAGTTCGGGACTAGCGGGATCAGGTGAGCAGTTCTTC
TRBJ2-7 TRBV6-2/TRBV6-3 few NA CASSPMDYEQYF TGTGCCAGCAGTCCAATGGATTACGAGCAGTACTTC